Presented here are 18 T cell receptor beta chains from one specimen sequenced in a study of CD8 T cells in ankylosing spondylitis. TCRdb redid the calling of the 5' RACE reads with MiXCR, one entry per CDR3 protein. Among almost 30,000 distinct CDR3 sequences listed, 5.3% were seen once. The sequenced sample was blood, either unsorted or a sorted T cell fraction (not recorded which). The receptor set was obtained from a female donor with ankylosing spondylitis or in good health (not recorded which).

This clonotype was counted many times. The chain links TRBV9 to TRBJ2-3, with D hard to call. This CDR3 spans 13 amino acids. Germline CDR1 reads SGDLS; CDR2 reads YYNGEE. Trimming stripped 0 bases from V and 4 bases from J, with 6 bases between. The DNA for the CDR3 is TGTGCCAGCAGCGTAGAGGCTGCAGATACGCAGTATTTT. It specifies CASSVEAADTQYF.

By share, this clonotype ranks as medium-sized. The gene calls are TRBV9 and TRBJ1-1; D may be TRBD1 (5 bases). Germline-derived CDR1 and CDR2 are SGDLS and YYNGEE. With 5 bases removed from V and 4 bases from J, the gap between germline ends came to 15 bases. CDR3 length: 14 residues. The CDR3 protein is CASSPQGGATEAFF. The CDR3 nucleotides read TGTGCCAGCAGTCCCCAGGGAGGGGCCACTGAAGCTTTCTTT.

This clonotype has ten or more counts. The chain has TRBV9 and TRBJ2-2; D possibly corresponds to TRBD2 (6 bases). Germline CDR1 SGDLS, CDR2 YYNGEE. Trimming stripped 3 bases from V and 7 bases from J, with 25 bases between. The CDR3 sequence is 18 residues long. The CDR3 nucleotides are TGTGCCAGCAGCGCCCAGCCGCTGGGAGGACGAATTGGCGGGGAGCTGTTTTTT. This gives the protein CASSAQPLGGRIGGELFF.

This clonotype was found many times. The CDR3 protein is CASSKPSGGFNSYEQYF. For the CDR3, the DNA is TGTGCCAGCAGCAAACCTAGCGGGGGTTTTAACTCCTACGAGCAGTACTTC. The V gene is TRBV21-1, the J gene TRBJ2-7; the table gives TRBD2 as D, unverified against the DNA. TRBV21-1 is termed a pseudogene. The CDR3 covers 17 residues.

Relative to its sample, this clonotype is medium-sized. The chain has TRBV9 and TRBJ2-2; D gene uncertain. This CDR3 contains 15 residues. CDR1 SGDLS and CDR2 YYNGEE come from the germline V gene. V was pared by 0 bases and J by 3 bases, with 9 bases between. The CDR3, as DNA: TGTGCCAGCAGCGTAGTGGCCGGCTACACCGGGGAGCTGTTTTTT. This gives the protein CASSVVAGYTGELFF.

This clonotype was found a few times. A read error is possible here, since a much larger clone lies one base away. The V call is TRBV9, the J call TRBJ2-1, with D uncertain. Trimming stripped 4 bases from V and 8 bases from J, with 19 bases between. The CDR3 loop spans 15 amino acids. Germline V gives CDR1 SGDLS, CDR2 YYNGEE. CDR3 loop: CASSPRPTSDDEQFF. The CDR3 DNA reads TGTGCCAGCAGCCCCCGCCCGACCTCGGATGATGAGCAGTTCTTC.

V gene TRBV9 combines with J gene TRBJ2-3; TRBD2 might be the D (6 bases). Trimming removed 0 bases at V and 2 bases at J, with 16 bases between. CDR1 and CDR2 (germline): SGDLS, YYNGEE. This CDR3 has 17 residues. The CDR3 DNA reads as TGTGCCAGCAGCGTAGACACTTACCGGAGGGACACAGATACGCAGTATTTT. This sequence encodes CASSVDTYRRDTDTQYF.

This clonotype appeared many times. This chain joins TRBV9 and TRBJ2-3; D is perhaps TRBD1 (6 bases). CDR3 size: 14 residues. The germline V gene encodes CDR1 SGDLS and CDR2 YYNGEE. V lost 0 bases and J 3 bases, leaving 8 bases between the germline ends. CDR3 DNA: TGTGCCAGCAGCGTAGCTACAGGGACAGATACGCAGTATTTT. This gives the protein CASSVATGTDTQYF.

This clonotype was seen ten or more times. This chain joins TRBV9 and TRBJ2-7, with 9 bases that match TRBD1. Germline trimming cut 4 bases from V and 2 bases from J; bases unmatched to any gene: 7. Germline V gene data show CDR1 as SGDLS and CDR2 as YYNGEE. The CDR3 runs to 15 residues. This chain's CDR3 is CASSYSGQGPYEQYF. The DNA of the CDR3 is TGTGCCAGCAGCTATTCGGGACAGGGTCCCTACGAGCAGTACTTC.

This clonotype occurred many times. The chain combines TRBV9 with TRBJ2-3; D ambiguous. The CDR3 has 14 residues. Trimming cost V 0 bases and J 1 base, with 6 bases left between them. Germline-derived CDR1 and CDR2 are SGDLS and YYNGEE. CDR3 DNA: TGTGCCAGCAGCGTAGACCGGGGCACAGATACGCAGTATTTT. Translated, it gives CASSVDRGTDTQYF.

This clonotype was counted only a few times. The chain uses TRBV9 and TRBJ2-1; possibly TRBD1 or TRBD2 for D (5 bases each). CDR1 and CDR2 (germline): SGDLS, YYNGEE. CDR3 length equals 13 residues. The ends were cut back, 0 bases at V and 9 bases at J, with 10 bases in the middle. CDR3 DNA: TGTGCCAGCAGCGTAGCGGGGCCGGGTGAGCAGTTCTTC. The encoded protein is CASSVAGPGEQFF.

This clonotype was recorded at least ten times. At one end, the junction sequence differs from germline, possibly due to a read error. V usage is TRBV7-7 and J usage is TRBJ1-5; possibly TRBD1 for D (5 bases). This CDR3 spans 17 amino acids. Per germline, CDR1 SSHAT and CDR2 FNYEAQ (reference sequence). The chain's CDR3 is CASSTMGPAQGNQPQHF. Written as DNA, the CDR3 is TGTGCTAGCAGCACTATGGGGCCCGCTCAGGGCAATCAGCCCCAGCATTTT.

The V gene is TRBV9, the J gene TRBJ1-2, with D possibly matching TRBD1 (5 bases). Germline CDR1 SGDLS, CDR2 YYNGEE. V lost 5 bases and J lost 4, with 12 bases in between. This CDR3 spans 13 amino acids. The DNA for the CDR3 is TGTGCCAGCAGAAGGGACGGGCCCTATGGCTACACCTTC. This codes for CASRRDGPYGYTF.

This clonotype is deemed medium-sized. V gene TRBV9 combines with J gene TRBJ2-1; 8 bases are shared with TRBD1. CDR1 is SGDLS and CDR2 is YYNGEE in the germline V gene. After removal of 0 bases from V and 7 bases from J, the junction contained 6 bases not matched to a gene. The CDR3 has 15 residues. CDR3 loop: CASSVGQGYVNEQFF. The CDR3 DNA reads TGTGCCAGCAGCGTAGGACAGGGGTACGTGAATGAGCAGTTCTTC.

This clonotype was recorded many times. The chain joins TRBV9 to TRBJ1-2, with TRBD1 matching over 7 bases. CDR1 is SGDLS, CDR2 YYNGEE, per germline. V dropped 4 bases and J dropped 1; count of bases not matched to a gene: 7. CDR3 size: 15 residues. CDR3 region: CASSPGGQSNYGYTF. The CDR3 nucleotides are TGTGCCAGCAGCCCAGGGGGACAGAGTAACTATGGCTACACCTTC.

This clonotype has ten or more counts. CDR3 sequence: CASSPLYF. CDR3 in DNA: TGTGCCAGCAGCCCTCTGTACTTC. The rearrangement joins TRBV12-3 or TRBV12-4 to TRBJ2-7; no definite D call. This CDR3 contains 8 residues. Deletions cut 6 bases from V and 12 bases from J, with 6 bases between.

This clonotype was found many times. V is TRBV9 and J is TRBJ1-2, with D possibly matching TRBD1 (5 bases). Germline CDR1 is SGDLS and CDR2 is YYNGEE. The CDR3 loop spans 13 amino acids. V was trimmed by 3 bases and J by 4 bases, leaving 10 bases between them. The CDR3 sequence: CASSDGTSYGYTF. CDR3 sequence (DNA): TGTGCCAGCAGCGACGGGACGAGCTATGGCTACACCTTC.

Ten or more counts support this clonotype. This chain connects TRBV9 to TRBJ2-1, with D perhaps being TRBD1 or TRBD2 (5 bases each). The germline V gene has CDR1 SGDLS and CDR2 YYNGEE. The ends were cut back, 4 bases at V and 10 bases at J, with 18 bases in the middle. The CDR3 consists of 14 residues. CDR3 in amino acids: CASSRDPRLGEQFF. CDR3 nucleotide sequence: TGTGCCAGCAGCCGGGACCCACGGCTAGGGGAGCAGTTCTTC.